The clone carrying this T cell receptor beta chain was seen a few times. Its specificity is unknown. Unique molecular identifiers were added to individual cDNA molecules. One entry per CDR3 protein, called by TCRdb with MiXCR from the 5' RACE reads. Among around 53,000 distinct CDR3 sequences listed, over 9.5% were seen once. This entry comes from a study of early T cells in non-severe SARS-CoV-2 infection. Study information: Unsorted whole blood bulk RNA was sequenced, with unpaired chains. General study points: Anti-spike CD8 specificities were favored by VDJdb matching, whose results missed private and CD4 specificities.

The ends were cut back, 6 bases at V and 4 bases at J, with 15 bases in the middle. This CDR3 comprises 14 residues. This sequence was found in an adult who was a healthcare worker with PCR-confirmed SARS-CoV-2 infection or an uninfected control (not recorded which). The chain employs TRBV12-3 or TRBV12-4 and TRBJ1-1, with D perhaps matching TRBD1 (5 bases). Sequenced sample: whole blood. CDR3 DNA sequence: TGTGCCAGCAGCCCTACACCGAGGGGCACTGAAGCTTTCTTT. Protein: CASSPTPRGTEAFF.